The clone carrying this TCR beta chain was recorded many times. Antigen: not known. They built TCR cDNA with 5'RACE template switching, a step that put in a universal primer site and UMIs. TCRdb passed the 5' RACE reads through MiXCR, listing each CDR3 protein once. The profile shows about 150,000 distinct CDR3 sequences, about 6% of them singletons. V was trimmed by 3 bases and J by 6 bases, leaving 14 bases between them. Germline CDR1 and CDR2: DFQATT and SNEGSKA (reference sequence). CDR3 length equals 13 residues. This entry is derived from a study of T cells after yellow fever vaccination. Study-level information: Some fractions had low cell numbers, and these were prepared with SMART-Seq v4 Ultra Low Input.

Points from the study as a whole: Although the secondary response was weaker, it peaked faster, at day 5 versus 15. Booster samples showed a return of most primary-vaccination clones (around 96% CD4, around 85% CD8).

Sequencing used CD4+ T cells sorted from PBMCs, obtained on the day of the first yellow fever vaccination. The TCR comes from a man in his late teens or twenties who received the YFV17D yellow fever vaccine. This sequence joins TRBV20-1 and TRBJ1-2; D unresolved. The CDR3 here is CSARDSPLDGYTF. CDR3 nucleotide sequence: TGCAGTGCTAGGGACTCACCTCTCGATGGCTACACCTTC.